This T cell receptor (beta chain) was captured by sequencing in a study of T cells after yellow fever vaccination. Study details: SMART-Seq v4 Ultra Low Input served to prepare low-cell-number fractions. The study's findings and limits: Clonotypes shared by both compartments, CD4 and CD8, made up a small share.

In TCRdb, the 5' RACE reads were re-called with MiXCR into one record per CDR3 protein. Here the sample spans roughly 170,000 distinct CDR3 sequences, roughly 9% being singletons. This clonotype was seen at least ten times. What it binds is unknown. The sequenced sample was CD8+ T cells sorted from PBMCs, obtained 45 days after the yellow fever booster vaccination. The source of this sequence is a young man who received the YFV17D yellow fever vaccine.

For the CDR3, the DNA is TGTGCCAGCACTCGATACGACTACGAGCAGTACTTC. Its protein product is CASTRYDYEQYF. The J gene is TRBJ2-7, the V gene TRBV6-1; D is uncertain. The CDR3 loop spans 12 amino acids. V gave up 7 bases and J gave up 3 bases, with 10 bases separating them. Germline V CDR1 and CDR2: MNHNS, SASEGT.